One T cell receptor beta chain is described in this entry. Repertoires were generated with immunoSEQ multiplex PCR, while TCRdb's copy carries only in-frame clones and drops some. The table has more than 65,000 clones, approximately 83% seen once. These data are taken from a study of control samples from healthy donors and cancer patients. The V gene's germline CDR1 is MNHEY and CDR2 SVGAGI. Trimming took off 2 bases at V and 5 bases at J, with 12 bases between the two ends. The CDR3 totals 14 residues. This sequence joins TRBV6-5 and TRBJ1-1, with D possibly matching TRBD1 (6 bases). The sequenced material came from blood. The TCR originated in a man aged 60-69 years in good health. The CDR3 region has the DNA TGTGCCAGCAGTTACGCTGGGACACAGACTGAAGCTTTCTTT. Translating it yields CASSYAGTQTEAFF.